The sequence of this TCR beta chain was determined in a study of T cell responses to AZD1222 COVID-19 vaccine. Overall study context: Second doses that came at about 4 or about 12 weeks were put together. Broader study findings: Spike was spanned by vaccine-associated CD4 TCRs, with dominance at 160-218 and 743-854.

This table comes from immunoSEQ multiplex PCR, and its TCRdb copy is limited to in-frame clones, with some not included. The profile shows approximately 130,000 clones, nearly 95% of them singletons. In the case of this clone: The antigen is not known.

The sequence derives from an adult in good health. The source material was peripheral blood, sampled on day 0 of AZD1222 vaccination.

The CDR3 reads CACSSWTAGTGELFF. CDR3 nucleotide sequence: TGTGCCTGCTCCTCTTGGACGGCGGGGACCGGGGAGCTGTTTTTT. The genes are TRBV19 and TRBJ2-2, with D perhaps TRBD2 (6 bases). V shed 11 bases and J shed 5 bases, with 21 bases lying between them. CDR3 size: 15 residues. Germline values: CDR1 LNHDA, CDR2 SQIVND (reference sequence).